The rows below give T cell receptor beta chains drawn from one sample of a study of T cell responses to AZD1222 COVID-19 vaccine. Libraries were prepared by immunoSEQ multiplex PCR; TCRdb keeps only in-frame clonotypes and omits some of them. The sample yields over 110,000 clones, 92% seen once. This specimen consisted of peripheral blood, obtained 28 days after the second AZD1222 dose. These receptors were obtained from an adult who received the AZD1222 COVID-19 vaccine. Each CDR3 is given with its conserved first and last residue. D genes are given only for firm matches.

TRBD1	14	TRBJ1-6	TRBV28	CASSLVTGGSTLHF	TGTGCCAGCAGTTTGGTAACAGGGGGCTCAACCCTCCACTTT
TRBD1	14	TRBJ1-4	TRBV19	CASGRDRVDEKLFF	TGTGCCAGTGGACGGGACAGGGTGGATGAAAAACTGTTTTTT
NA	14	TRBJ1-2	TRBV5-8	CASSFRYPNYGYTF	TGTGCCAGCAGCTTCCGATATCCTAACTATGGCTACACCTTC
TRBD2	16	TRBJ2-7	TRBV6-1	CASSEGGSGRVYEQYF	TGTGCCAGCAGTGAAGGGGGTAGCGGGAGAGTGTACGAGCAGTACTTC
NA	13	TRBJ1-1	TRBV20-1	CSASAHRVAEAFF	TGCAGTGCTAGTGCCCACAGGGTTGCTGAAGCTTTCTTT
NA	14	TRBJ1-1	TRBV28	CATRAGGLRPEAFF	TGTGCCACCCGAGCCGGGGGGTTGAGGCCTGAAGCTTTCTTT
TRBD1	13	TRBJ1-2	TRBV19	CASSTTGEGGYTF	TGTGCCAGTAGTACGACAGGGGAGGGTGGCTACACCTTC
NA	12	TRBJ1-5	TRBV28	CASKRGSQPQHF	TGTGCCAGCAAGAGGGGTAGTCAGCCCCAGCATTTT
NA	15	TRBJ1-6	TRBV6-5	CASSYGFGGNSPLHF	TGTGCCAGCAGTTACGGGTTTGGGGGAAATTCACCCCTCCACTTT
TRBD2	14	TRBJ2-3	TRBV10-3	CAISLAGGMDTQYF	TGTGCCATCAGTTTAGCGGGAGGAATGGATACGCAGTATTTT
TRBD1	13	TRBJ1-2	TRBV18	CASSRTGDDGYTF	TGTGCCAGCTCCCGGACAGGGGACGATGGCTACACCTTC
NA	14	TRBJ1-1	TRBV11-3	CASSLERDHPEAFF	TGTGCCAGCAGCTTAGAAAGGGATCACCCTGAAGCTTTCTTT
NA	15	TRBJ1-5	TRBV6-5	CASSLDPGSNQPQHF	TGTGCCAGCAGTTTGGATCCCGGCAGCAATCAGCCCCAGCATTTT
NA	15	TRBJ1-1	TRBV28	CASSLVRQALPEAFF	TGTGCCAGCAGTTTAGTTCGGCAGGCACTGCCTGAAGCTTTCTTT
NA	15	TRBJ1-1	TRBV5-1	CASSLVGGKNTEAFF	TGCGCCAGCAGCTTGGTGGGCGGGAAGAACACTGAAGCTTTCTTT